This is a list of T cell receptor beta chains from one sample in a study of regulatory T cells in long-lasting Graves disease. Via MiXCR, TCRdb re-called the multiplex PCR reads, giving one row per CDR3 protein. The sample yields 560,000 or so distinct CDR3 sequences, roughly a sixth seen once. This sample also belongs to another study, concerning T cells in Graves' hyperthyroidism and ophthalmopathy.

The source material was peripheral blood mononuclear cells (PBMCs), sampled at new diagnosis, from a patient treated with antithyroid drugs. Every receptor here comes from a man between 18 and 29 years old with Graves disease. Both conserved end residues are part of each CDR3. The order of the fields is V gene, clone size, D gene, J gene, CDR3 DNA, CDR3 protein. D genes are given only for firm matches. For some rows the clone size is stated as once, few or many, or as a class when expanded; others skip it.

>TRBV10-3|few|TRBD1|TRBJ2-4
TGTGCCATCAGTGAGTGGGGACAGGGGACCAAAAACATTCAGTACTTC
CAISEWGQGTKNIQYF
>TRBV27|many|TRBD1|TRBJ2-4
TGTGCCAGCAGTCCTGGACAGGGGTTTATCGCCAAAAACATTCAGTACTTC
CASSPGQGFIAKNIQYF
>TRBV28|-|TRBD1|TRBJ1-2
TGTGCCAGCTGGACAGGATCTTATGGCTACACCTTC
CASWTGSYGYTF
>TRBV27|many|TRBD1|TRBJ2-5
TGTGCCAGCAGTCTGACAGGGGGCATGGGAGAGACCCAGTACTTC
CASSLTGGMGETQYF
>TRBV27|many|-|TRBJ1-2
TGTGCCAGCAGTCCAGGGGTAAACTATGGCTACACCTTC
CASSPGVNYGYTF
>TRBV7-3|many|-|TRBJ2-7
TGTGCCAGCAGCTTAGGGGCAGGGGGGAGCTACGAGCAGTACTTC
CASSLGAGGSYEQYF
>TRBV29-1|many|TRBD2|TRBJ2-7
TGCAGCGTTGAATGGGCGGGAGCGGGCTACGAGCAGTACTTC
CSVEWAGAGYEQYF
>TRBV5-1|-|TRBD2|TRBJ2-1
TGCGCCAGCAGCTTTGCTAGCGGGATTCGGGCTATAGACTATGAGCAGTTCTTC
CASSFASGIRAIDYEQFF
>TRBV6-1|once|TRBD2|TRBJ2-7
TGTGCCAGCAGTCCCCCCGGCAGCGGGAGAAGGGAAGAGCAGTACTTC
CASSPPGSGRREEQYF
>TRBV25-1|few|-|TRBJ2-5
TGTGCCAGCAGGGCCGGGCCACAAGAGACCCAGTACTTC
CASRAGPQETQYF
>TRBV12-3/TRBV12-4|-|-|TRBJ2-1
TGTGCCAGCAGTTTCAGTGTGGATATGAATGAGCAGTTCTTC
CASSFSVDMNEQFF
>TRBV6-1|-|-|TRBJ1-3
TGTGCCAGCAGCGCTACGATAGGGTCTGGAAACACCATATATTTT
CASSATIGSGNTIYF
>TRBV5-1|few|-|TRBJ2-2
TGCGCCAGCAGCCCCTCGAATACGGACACCGGGGAGCTGTTTTTT
CASSPSNTDTGELFF
>TRBV28|many|-|TRBJ1-6
TGTGCCAGCAGTTTTGAGGGAGGTAATTCACCCCTCCACTTT
CASSFEGGNSPLHF
>TRBV30|few|TRBD1|TRBJ1-6
TGTGCCTGGAGTGTTTCCGGACAGGGGAACAATTCACCCCTCCACTTT
CAWSVSGQGNNSPLHF